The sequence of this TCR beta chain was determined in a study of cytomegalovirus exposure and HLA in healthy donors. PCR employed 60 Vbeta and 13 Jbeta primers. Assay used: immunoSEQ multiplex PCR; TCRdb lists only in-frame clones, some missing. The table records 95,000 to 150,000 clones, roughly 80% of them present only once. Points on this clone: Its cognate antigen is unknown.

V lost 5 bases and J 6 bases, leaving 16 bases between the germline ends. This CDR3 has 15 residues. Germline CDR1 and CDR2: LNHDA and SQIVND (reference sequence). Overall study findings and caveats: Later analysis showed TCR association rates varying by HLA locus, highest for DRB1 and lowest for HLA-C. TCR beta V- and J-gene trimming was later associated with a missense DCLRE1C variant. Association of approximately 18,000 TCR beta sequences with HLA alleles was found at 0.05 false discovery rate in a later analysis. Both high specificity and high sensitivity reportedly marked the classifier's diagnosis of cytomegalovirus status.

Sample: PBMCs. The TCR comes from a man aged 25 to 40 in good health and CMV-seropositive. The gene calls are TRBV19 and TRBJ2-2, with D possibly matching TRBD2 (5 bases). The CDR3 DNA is TGTGCCAGTAGTCCCGGGATTGCCCGGGCCGGGGAGCTGTTTTTT. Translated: CASSPGIARAGELFF.